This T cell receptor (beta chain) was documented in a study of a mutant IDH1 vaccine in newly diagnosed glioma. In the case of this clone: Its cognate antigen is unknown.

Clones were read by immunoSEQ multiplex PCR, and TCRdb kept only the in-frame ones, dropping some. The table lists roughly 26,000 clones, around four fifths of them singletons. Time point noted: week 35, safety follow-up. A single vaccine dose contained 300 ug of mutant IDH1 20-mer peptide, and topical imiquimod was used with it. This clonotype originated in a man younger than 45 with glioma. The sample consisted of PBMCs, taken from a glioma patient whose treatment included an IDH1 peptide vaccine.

The CDR3 region has the DNA TGTGCCAGCAGTTCGGACAGGAGCTCCTACAATGAGCAGTTCTTC. As protein: CASSSDRSSYNEQFF. This chain joins TRBV27 and TRBJ2-1; TRBD1 agrees at 7 bases. The germline gives CDR1 MNHEY, CDR2 SMNVEV (reference sequence). Trimming removed 4 bases from V and 0 bases from J; junction bases left unmatched: 3. The CDR3 contains 15 residues.